This is a list of T cell receptor beta chains from one sample in a study of blood T cell repertoires in COVID-19. Sequenced by immunoSEQ multiplex PCR; TCRdb stores in-frame clones only, minus some. Here the sample spans some 170,000 clones, around 90% being singletons. The sample was peripheral blood. Receptors were obtained from a woman aged 50 to 65 with acute or convalescent COVID-19. Each CDR3 is given with its conserved first and last residue. D genes are given only for firm matches. Rows give clone size only sometimes, using once, few, many, or a class for an expanded clone.

j_gene: TRBJ1-3
d_gene: TRBD1
v_gene: TRBV6-6
abundance: few
CDR3nt: TGTGCCAGCAGTTGGGGGACAGGGGGAAACACCATATATTTT
CDR3aa: CASSWGTGGNTIYF

j_gene: TRBJ2-1
d_gene: TRBD2
v_gene: TRBV19
abundance: -
CDR3nt: TGTGCCACCTGGTCCCTAGCGGGGAATGAGCAGTTCTTC
CDR3aa: CATWSLAGNEQFF

j_gene: TRBJ1-2
d_gene: -
v_gene: TRBV18
abundance: -
CDR3nt: TGTGCCAGCTCACCACCGCCTTTCCAGGGGCTGGACTATGGCTACACCTTC
CDR3aa: CASSPPPFQGLDYGYTF

j_gene: TRBJ1-2
d_gene: TRBD1
v_gene: TRBV19
abundance: -
CDR3nt: TGTGCCAGTAGTATGGGACAGTTTAACTATGGCTACACCTTC
CDR3aa: CASSMGQFNYGYTF

j_gene: TRBJ2-7
d_gene: -
v_gene: TRBV14
abundance: -
CDR3nt: TGTGCCAGCAGCCAATTCCTAAATTCCTACGAGCAGTACTTC
CDR3aa: CASSQFLNSYEQYF

j_gene: TRBJ1-5
d_gene: TRBD1
v_gene: TRBV2
abundance: few
CDR3nt: TGTGCCAGCAACAGGGGAGACGGTCAGCCCCAGCATTTT
CDR3aa: CASNRGDGQPQHF

j_gene: TRBJ2-3
d_gene: -
v_gene: TRBV7-2
abundance: once
CDR3nt: TGTGCCAGCAGCTTTATGTCGGGAATTAGCACAGATACGCAGTATTTT
CDR3aa: CASSFMSGISTDTQYF

j_gene: TRBJ2-7
d_gene: TRBD1
v_gene: TRBV6-6
abundance: -
CDR3nt: TGTGCCAGCAGTTACCGACAGGGTAGTCCCTACGAGCAGTACTTC
CDR3aa: CASSYRQGSPYEQYF

j_gene: TRBJ1-4
d_gene: TRBD1
v_gene: TRBV27
abundance: -
CDR3nt: TGTGCCAGCAGTCCATACAGGGGTGTTAGTGAAAAACTGTTTTTT
CDR3aa: CASSPYRGVSEKLFF

j_gene: TRBJ1-5
d_gene: -
v_gene: TRBV7-2
abundance: few
CDR3nt: TGTGCCAGCAGCTACGGTCACCCCGGGAATCAGCCCCAGCATTTT
CDR3aa: CASSYGHPGNQPQHF

j_gene: TRBJ2-2
d_gene: TRBD2
v_gene: TRBV5-6
abundance: -
CDR3nt: TGTGCCAGCAGCTTGCCTAGCGGGAGCCGGGTCACCGGGGAGCTGTTTTTT
CDR3aa: CASSLPSGSRVTGELFF

j_gene: TRBJ1-2
d_gene: -
v_gene: TRBV30
abundance: -
CDR3nt: TGTGCCTGGAGTGTCCTGGGGGCGGTCTATGGCTACACCTTC
CDR3aa: CAWSVLGAVYGYTF

j_gene: TRBJ2-1
d_gene: TRBD2
v_gene: TRBV24-1
abundance: -
CDR3nt: TGTGCCACCAGTGACGCGGGAGGCTCCTACAATGAGCAGTTCTTC
CDR3aa: CATSDAGGSYNEQFF

j_gene: TRBJ2-1
d_gene: TRBD2
v_gene: TRBV24-1
abundance: -
CDR3nt: TGTGCCACCAGTGATCGTAGTGCTAGCGGGGGGGCCTACAATGAGCAGTTCTTC
CDR3aa: CATSDRSASGGAYNEQFF

j_gene: TRBJ1-1
d_gene: -
v_gene: TRBV9
abundance: -
CDR3nt: TGTGCCAGCAGCGTAGCACAGGCCACTGAAGCTTTCTTT
CDR3aa: CASSVAQATEAFF

j_gene: TRBJ2-3
d_gene: TRBD2
v_gene: TRBV5-1
abundance: -
CDR3nt: TGCGCCAGCAGCTTGGAGCTAGCGGGGTCAGATACGCAGTATTTT
CDR3aa: CASSLELAGSDTQYF

j_gene: TRBJ2-1
d_gene: -
v_gene: TRBV20-1
abundance: once
CDR3nt: TGCAGTGCTAGTCCCGAAACTAGCTCCTACAATGAGCAGTTCTTC
CDR3aa: CSASPETSSYNEQFF

j_gene: TRBJ1-6
d_gene: -
v_gene: TRBV10-2
abundance: -
CDR3nt: TGCGCCAGCAGTGAGTCCGCCCTCGGGGTATCCCTCCACTTT
CDR3aa: CASSESALGVSLHF

j_gene: TRBJ1-4
d_gene: TRBD1
v_gene: TRBV5-5
abundance: -
CDR3nt: TGTGCCAGCAGCTTGCAACTGACAGGGGTGGTAGGGAAACTGTTTTTT
CDR3aa: CASSLQLTGVVGKLFF

j_gene: TRBJ1-2
d_gene: TRBD1
v_gene: TRBV19
abundance: -
CDR3nt: TGTGCCAGTTCTATCAGGACAGGGAGTGATGGCTACACCTTC
CDR3aa: CASSIRTGSDGYTF

j_gene: TRBJ2-3
d_gene: -
v_gene: TRBV24-1
abundance: -
CDR3nt: TGTGCCACCAGTGATACGATACAGGGTCTCCCAGATACGCAGTATTTT
CDR3aa: CATSDTIQGLPDTQYF

j_gene: TRBJ2-1
d_gene: TRBD1
v_gene: TRBV9
abundance: -
CDR3nt: TGTGCCAGCAGCAAAACCGGGACAGGGGGCTCCAATGAGCAGTTCTTC
CDR3aa: CASSKTGTGGSNEQFF

j_gene: TRBJ1-1
d_gene: -
v_gene: TRBV7-2
abundance: -
CDR3nt: TGTGCCAGCAGCTTAGTACGGGGGAACACTGAAGCTTTCTTT
CDR3aa: CASSLVRGNTEAFF

j_gene: TRBJ1-1
d_gene: -
v_gene: TRBV3-1/TRBV3-2
abundance: -
CDR3nt: TGTGCCAGCAGCCCCGACTGGGACACTGAAGCTTTCTTT
CDR3aa: CASSPDWDTEAFF

j_gene: TRBJ2-7
d_gene: -
v_gene: TRBV5-6
abundance: -
CDR3nt: TGTGCCAGCAGCAGAACAGGGATCCGACACTACGAGCAGTACTTC
CDR3aa: CASSRTGIRHYEQYF

j_gene: TRBJ1-1
d_gene: -
v_gene: TRBV19
abundance: -
CDR3nt: TGTGCCAGTAGTGAACGGGGCACTGAAGCTTTCTTT
CDR3aa: CASSERGTEAFF

j_gene: TRBJ2-1
d_gene: TRBD2
v_gene: TRBV13
abundance: -
CDR3nt: TGTGCCAGCAGCTCATCTACCGGGACTAGCGGGCATGAGCAGTTCTTC
CDR3aa: CASSSSTGTSGHEQFF

j_gene: TRBJ2-3
d_gene: TRBD1
v_gene: TRBV7-2
abundance: -
CDR3nt: TGTGCCAGCAGCCATGGGGGACAGTACACAGATACGCAGTATTTT
CDR3aa: CASSHGGQYTDTQYF

j_gene: TRBJ1-3
d_gene: -
v_gene: TRBV18
abundance: -
CDR3nt: TGTGCCAGCTCGTCAGGGATTACCTCTGGAAACACCATATATTTT
CDR3aa: CASSSGITSGNTIYF

j_gene: TRBJ1-1
d_gene: TRBD1
v_gene: TRBV3-1/TRBV3-2
abundance: -
CDR3nt: TGTGCCAGCAGCCAGGGAGACAGGGAGGTTGAAGCTTTCTTT
CDR3aa: CASSQGDREVEAFF

j_gene: TRBJ2-1
d_gene: -
v_gene: TRBV13
abundance: -
CDR3nt: TGTGCCAGCATCAAAGGAAACAGTGAGCAGTTCTTC
CDR3aa: CASIKGNSEQFF

j_gene: TRBJ2-1
d_gene: TRBD1
v_gene: TRBV6-6
abundance: -
CDR3nt: TGTGCCAGCATCCAGGACAGGGCCCTCAATGAGCAGTTCTTC
CDR3aa: CASIQDRALNEQFF

j_gene: TRBJ2-1
d_gene: TRBD1
v_gene: TRBV19
abundance: -
CDR3nt: TGTGCCAGTAGTATAAGTACAGGGGGGCCCTACAATGAGCAGTTCTTC
CDR3aa: CASSISTGGPYNEQFF

j_gene: TRBJ2-5
d_gene: TRBD2
v_gene: TRBV5-1
abundance: -
CDR3nt: TGCGCCAGCAGCAAACTGACTAGCGGGAGGGAGACCCAGTACTTC
CDR3aa: CASSKLTSGRETQYF

j_gene: TRBJ1-1
d_gene: -
v_gene: TRBV4-3
abundance: -
CDR3nt: TGCGCCAGCAGCCAAGCCCCCACAGGGTACACTGAAGCTTTCTTT
CDR3aa: CASSQAPTGYTEAFF

j_gene: TRBJ1-1
d_gene: TRBD1
v_gene: TRBV4-3
abundance: -
CDR3nt: TGCGCCAGCAGCCAGGGGAGGACAGGACGGTACACTGAAGCTTTCTTT
CDR3aa: CASSQGRTGRYTEAFF

j_gene: TRBJ1-2
d_gene: TRBD1
v_gene: TRBV19
abundance: few
CDR3nt: TGTGCCAGTAGTTCCGGGACAGGACATGGATACACCTTC
CDR3aa: CASSSGTGHGYTF

j_gene: TRBJ1-1
d_gene: -
v_gene: TRBV24-1
abundance: -
CDR3nt: TGTGCCACCAGTGGGGGGCAGGGAACCTTCACTGAAGCTTTCTTT
CDR3aa: CATSGGQGTFTEAFF

j_gene: TRBJ1-1
d_gene: -
v_gene: TRBV6-5
abundance: -
CDR3nt: TGTGCCAGCAATAGGGGAATGAACACTGAAGCTTTCTTT
CDR3aa: CASNRGMNTEAFF

j_gene: TRBJ2-7
d_gene: TRBD1
v_gene: TRBV5-8
abundance: -
CDR3nt: TGTGCCAGCAGCGTACGACAGGGGGGGCCCTACGAGCAGTACTTC
CDR3aa: CASSVRQGGPYEQYF

j_gene: TRBJ2-5
d_gene: TRBD1
v_gene: TRBV18
abundance: -
CDR3nt: TGTGCCAGCTCACCGCGAACAGGGGCCGGGGAAGAGACCCAGTACTTC
CDR3aa: CASSPRTGAGEETQYF